These T cell receptor beta chains were read from a single sample in a study of blood T cell repertoires in COVID-19. Assay used: immunoSEQ multiplex PCR; TCRdb lists only in-frame clones, some missing. Among a few hundred thousand clones listed, around 87% were seen once. The source material was peripheral blood. These receptors all stem from a woman between 50 and 59 years old with acute or convalescent COVID-19. The CDR3 runs from the conserved cysteine through the conserved F or W. The D gene is left open where the match is weak. Clone size appears in some rows only: once, few, many, or a class for an expanded clone.

V gene	D gene	J gene	clone size	CDR3 DNA	CDR3 protein
TRBV7-9	TRBD2	TRBJ2-5	.	TGTGCCAGCAGGGAAACTAGCGGGAGGGAGACCCAGTACTTC	CASRETSGRETQYF
TRBV7-2	.	TRBJ1-4	.	TGTGCCAGCAGTCCTGGACAGTATCATGAAAAACTGTTTTTT	CASSPGQYHEKLFF
TRBV29-1	.	TRBJ1-1	.	TGCAGCGTTGTGGAGTATCAGAACACTGAAGCTTTCTTT	CSVVEYQNTEAFF
TRBV11-2	TRBD2	TRBJ2-7	.	TGTGCCAGCAGCTTAGAAATGCGTTTTAGCGGGAGCGGTGGGATCTACGAGCAGTACTTC	CASSLEMRFSGSGGIYEQYF
TRBV2	TRBD2	TRBJ2-7	.	TGTGCCAGCAGTGTCCGGGAGGGCCCTTACGAGCAGTACTTC	CASSVREGPYEQYF
TRBV27	TRBD1	TRBJ2-7	.	TGTGCCAGCAGAAAAGGGGGCGTGGGATTCTCCTACTCCTACGAGCAGTACTTC	CASRKGGVGFSYSYEQYF
TRBV7-9	.	TRBJ2-7	.	TGTGCCAGCAGCTTAGTAAACTACGAGCAGTACTTC	CASSLVNYEQYF
TRBV18	TRBD1	TRBJ1-2	.	TGTGCCAGCTCACCGAGACAGGGGGCCTTAACCGCGGAGGGCACTAACTATGGCTACACCTTC	CASSPRQGALTAEGTNYGYTF
TRBV6-5	.	TRBJ1-2	.	TGTGCCAGCAGCGTACAGGGAGGGAGCTATGGCTACACCTTC	CASSVQGGSYGYTF
TRBV27	TRBD2	TRBJ2-1	.	TGTGCCAGCAAGAACCCCGGGACTAGCGGCTACAATGAGCAGTTCTTC	CASKNPGTSGYNEQFF
TRBV10-3	.	TRBJ1-1	.	TGTGCCATCAGTGAACTCAGGGAGGGCACTGAAGCTTTCTTT	CAISELREGTEAFF
TRBV7-2	.	TRBJ1-4	.	TGTGCCAGCAGCTTAGTACTTGCAACTAATGAAAAACTGTTTTTT	CASSLVLATNEKLFF
TRBV5-4	.	TRBJ2-7	.	TGTGCCAGCAGCCAAAAAGCAGACAACCTCTACGAGCAGTACTTC	CASSQKADNLYEQYF
TRBV5-8	.	TRBJ2-6	.	TGTGCCAGCAGCCCGGGGAGCTCTGGGGCCAACGTCCTGACTTTC	CASSPGSSGANVLTF
TRBV11-3	TRBD2	TRBJ2-1	.	TGTGCCAGCAGCTTAGGGTTGGGACTAGCGGGAGTGGGGGATAGGAATGAGCAGTTCTTC	CASSLGLGLAGVGDRNEQFF
TRBV27	TRBD1	TRBJ1-6	.	TGTGCCAGCAGCAGAAAACAGGGGAGCTCCTATAATTCACCCCTCCACTTT	CASSRKQGSSYNSPLHF
TRBV12-3/TRBV12-4	.	TRBJ2-1	once	TGTGCCAGCAGTTTAGGTGCGGCCCCTGAGCAGTTCTTC	CASSLGAAPEQFF
TRBV7-3	TRBD1	TRBJ2-1	.	TGTGCCAGCAGCTTAGCGGGTGTAACCGGGACAGGCACCAATGAGCAGTTCTTC	CASSLAGVTGTGTNEQFF
TRBV18	.	TRBJ2-5	.	TGTGCCAGCTCACCAGAGCGAGAGACCCAGTACTTC	CASSPERETQYF
TRBV6-5	.	TRBJ1-4	.	TGTGCCAGCAGTCCCGGGGGGTTGCTTGGTGAAAAACTGTTTTTT	CASSPGGLLGEKLFF
TRBV7-2	TRBD1	TRBJ1-6	.	TGTGCCAGCAGCCCATACAGGGGGGCCAGACCCCTCCACTTT	CASSPYRGARPLHF
TRBV5-4	TRBD1	TRBJ1-2	.	TGTGCCAGCAGCTTGGAGACAGGGGGTTACTATGGCTACACCTTC	CASSLETGGYYGYTF
TRBV28	.	TRBJ2-5	.	TGTGCCAGCAGTTTATTAGGAGGGAGCTTCCGGGGGACCCAGTACTTC	CASSLLGGSFRGTQYF
TRBV9	.	TRBJ2-6	.	TGTGCCAGCAGCCCGAGCCCCGTCCCCGGGGCCAACGTCCTGACTTTC	CASSPSPVPGANVLTF
TRBV28	TRBD1	TRBJ1-2	.	TGTGCCAGCAGTTTTGGACAGGGACCCCTCCTTAACTATGGCTACACCTTC	CASSFGQGPLLNYGYTF
TRBV15	.	TRBJ2-1	.	TGTGCCACCAGCAGGGACGGGACGGGGGACAATGAGCAGTTCTTC	CATSRDGTGDNEQFF
TRBV10-3	.	TRBJ2-5	.	TGTGCCATCAAGGCCACCACTTCGGTTGAGGGACAAGAGACCCAGTACTTC	CAIKATTSVEGQETQYF
TRBV18	.	TRBJ2-1	.	TGTGCCAGCTCACCACTTCAGGGCTACAATGAGCAGTTCTTC	CASSPLQGYNEQFF
TRBV2	TRBD1	TRBJ1-5	.	TGTGCCAGCAGCCTACAGGGGAGTCAGCCCCAGCATTTT	CASSLQGSQPQHF
TRBV7-9	TRBD1	TRBJ1-6	few	TGTGCCAGCAGCCCAGCACCGGCAGGGGGCTCCTATAATTCACCCCTCCACTTT	CASSPAPAGGSYNSPLHF
TRBV30	.	TRBJ1-4	.	TGTGCCTGGAGTGACGGAGGGGAGGATGAAAAACTGTTTTTT	CAWSDGGEDEKLFF
TRBV6-6	TRBD1	TRBJ1-1	once	TGTGCCAGCAGCCGAGACAGGGGACCCGGTTGGAACACTGAAGCTTTCTTT	CASSRDRGPGWNTEAFF
TRBV5-1	.	TRBJ2-7	.	TGCGCCAGCAGCTTGGGAAGGGGATCCACCTACGAGCAGTACTTC	CASSLGRGSTYEQYF
TRBV3-1/TRBV3-2	.	TRBJ1-2	few	TGTGCCAGCAGCCCTCCTGGGGGGTGGTATGGCTACACCTTC	CASSPPGGWYGYTF
TRBV2	.	TRBJ2-1	many	TGTGCCAGCAGCGACGGACCGGAGGAGTTCTTC	CASSDGPEEFF
TRBV5-5	TRBD1	TRBJ2-2	.	TGTGCCAGCAGCCACCCGGGACAGGTCCTTTCGGCTGGCACCGGGGAGCTGTTTTTT	CASSHPGQVLSAGTGELFF
TRBV7-8	.	TRBJ2-5	.	TGTGCCAGCAGTTCCCGAGGGGGGGGTGTAACAGAGACCCAGTACTTC	CASSSRGGGVTETQYF
TRBV10-3	TRBD2	TRBJ2-1	.	TGTGCCATCAGTGAGTACGGACTAGCGGGAGGACAGTTCGGGGATGAGCAGTTCTTC	CAISEYGLAGGQFGDEQFF
TRBV12-3/TRBV12-4	TRBD1	TRBJ1-4	.	TGTGCCGTGCAGGGGGCAAGGGAAAAACTGTTTTTT	CAVQGAREKLFF
TRBV27	.	TRBJ2-2	.	TGTGCCAGCAGTTTATTCGGGAGCTCCGTCGGGGAGCTGTTTTTT	CASSLFGSSVGELFF
TRBV7-2	TRBD1	TRBJ1-5	.	TGTGCCAGCAGCTCTCCGACAGGGCCTAATCAGCCCCAGCATTTT	CASSSPTGPNQPQHF
TRBV9	.	TRBJ2-7	.	TGTGCCAGCACCAAAGGACCCGGGGACGAGCAGTACTTC	CASTKGPGDEQYF
TRBV27	.	TRBJ1-5	.	TGTGCCAACCGAACAGCTCGAGTCTTGCCCCAGCATTTT	CANRTARVLPQHF
TRBV2	.	TRBJ1-3	few	TGTGCCAGCGCGAGCTCTGGAAACACCATATATTTT	CASASSGNTIYF
TRBV5-1	TRBD1	TRBJ1-6	.	TGCGCCAGCAGCTTGAGCGAACAGGGGTGGAATTCACCCCTCCACTTT	CASSLSEQGWNSPLHF
TRBV11-2	.	TRBJ1-3	.	TGTGCCAGCAGCTTAGTCGGTGGTTTGGTTCCTGGAAACACCATATATTTT	CASSLVGGLVPGNTIYF
TRBV5-5	TRBD2	TRBJ2-1	.	TGTGCCAGCAGCTTAGGACTAGCGGGATACAATGAGCAGTTCTTC	CASSLGLAGYNEQFF
TRBV24-1	.	TRBJ1-2	.	TGTGCCACCGGAGATGGCGGTAACTATGGCTACACCTTC	CATGDGGNYGYTF
TRBV30	.	TRBJ1-1	.	TGTGCCTGGACGCTCAGGGTAGGGACTGAAGCTTTCTTT	CAWTLRVGTEAFF
TRBV7-3	TRBD2	TRBJ2-3	.	TGTGCCAGCAGCTTTGATAGCGGGAGTTCAGATACGCAGTATTTT	CASSFDSGSSDTQYF
TRBV28	.	TRBJ1-2	.	TGTGCCAGCAGTTTGGTAGGGGGGGAGAACTATGGCTACACCTTC	CASSLVGGENYGYTF
TRBV10-3	TRBD1	TRBJ2-1	once	TGTGCCATCAGGGGGACAGGGAAAGGCGATGAGCAGTTCTTC	CAIRGTGKGDEQFF
TRBV6-5	.	TRBJ2-3	.	TGTGCCAGCAGCCGAAGGGGCGGGAAGGCAGATACGCAGTATTTT	CASSRRGGKADTQYF
TRBV24-1	.	TRBJ2-2	few	TGTGCCACCAGTGATTTGGGACACGGGAACACCGGGGAGCTGTTTTTT	CATSDLGHGNTGELFF
TRBV11-3	.	TRBJ1-5	.	TGTGCCAGCAGCTTTATGGACCGACGAAGGGGGTCTGCTCAGCCCCAGCATTTT	CASSFMDRRRGSAQPQHF